Sequencing of this T cell receptor (beta chain) was carried out in a study of blood T cell repertoires in COVID-19. Profiled with immunoSEQ multiplex PCR; TCRdb holds only in-frame clones, not every one. The sample includes about 260,000 clones, approximately 90% seen only once; the top ten take less than 3.5%. CDR3 length: 15 amino acids. CDR1 is LGHNA and CDR2 is YNFKEQ in the germline V gene. V lost 4 bases and J lost 8; bases outside the gene matches: 10. Sequencing input: PBMCs or T cells enriched from blood (not recorded which). The origin of this receptor is a man between 35 and 55 years old who had been exposed to COVID-19. The chain carries TRBV4-2 and TRBJ2-4; 8 bases fit TRBD2. The CDR3: CASSPDSGIGDIQYF. CDR3 bases: TGTGCCAGCAGCCCCGATAGCGGGATCGGGGACATTCAGTACTTC.